The T cell receptor beta chain under discussion was sequenced for a study of cytomegalovirus exposure and HLA in healthy donors. Study-level points and caveats: Within an earlier analysis, most TCR beta V segments proved productive either about 87% or about 30% of the time.

A multiplex PCR was run with 60 Vbeta primers and 13 Jbeta primers. Generated by immunoSEQ multiplex PCR, the TCRdb table keeps only in-frame clones and is missing some. This sample carries 160,000 or so clones, around 76% of them seen once, and the ten largest clones take roughly 1%. Worth noting for this clone: Its antigen is currently unknown.

The TCR was taken from a woman aged 40 to 50 in good health and CMV-seronegative. Sequencing was done on a sample of PBMCs.

This CDR3 is CSVAEGGIYNEQFF. The CDR3 region has the DNA TGCAGCGTTGCCGAGGGAGGGATTTACAATGAGCAGTTCTTC. The V gene is TRBV29-1, the J gene TRBJ2-1; 7 positions match TRBD2. Germline V CDR1 and CDR2: SQVTM, ANQGSEA. J lost 4 bases, V lost 4 bases, and 7 bases had no gene match. This CDR3 has 14 amino acids.